A single sample gave rise to the 9 T cell receptor beta chains below, sequenced in a study of human T cells and chemical hapten exposure. TCRdb reprocessed the RACE reads with MiXCR, giving one entry per CDR3 protein. The data contain about 270,000 distinct CDR3 sequences, approximately 7.5% of them seen just once; the ten biggest clones take up 0.9% to 1.5%. Time point described: pre-sensitization, week 0. Treatment in this sample: therapeutic diphenylcyclopropenone sensitization with weekly scalp DPC. The sample consisted of whole blood, taken in connection with sensitization to the hapten diphenylcyclopropenone (DPC). Receptor source: a man between 18 and 29 years old with alopecia areata. Some clones in this sample may be carry-over from other donors' samples.

In this sample, this clonotype turned up a few times. The chain carries TRBV12-3 or TRBV12-4 and TRBJ1-3; D unclear. V lost 6 bases and J lost 0, with 9 bases in between. This CDR3 is 14 amino acids long. The CDR3 loop reads CASSSMFSGNTIYF. Here the CDR3 DNA reads TGTGCCAGCAGCTCGATGTTCTCTGGAAACACCATATATTTT.

The chain couples TRBV5-1 to TRBJ2-2, with 12 bases aligning to TRBD2. The CDR3 loop spans 18 amino acids. Germline trimming cut 4 bases from V and 4 bases from J; bases unmatched to any gene: 11. Per the germline V gene, CDR1 is SGHRS and CDR2 is YFSETQ. The CDR3 region has the DNA TGCGCCAGCAGCGGCACACTAGCGGGGGGCCTCGGCACCGGGGAGCTGTTTTTT. The encoded protein is CASSGTLAGGLGTGELFF.

This clonotype was counted between two and nine times. The rearrangement links TRBV4-1 to TRBJ1-5; D may be TRBD1 (6 bases). Germline V gene lookup returns CDR1 MGHRA and CDR2 YSYEKL. V was cut by 1 base and J by 0 bases, with 10 bases left in between. The CDR3 runs 16 residues. CDR3 amino acids: CASSQVLGASNQPQHF. CDR3 DNA: TGCGCCAGCAGCCAAGTCTTGGGGGCTAGCAATCAGCCCCAGCATTTT.

There are a few counts of this clonotype. This rearrangement joins TRBV12-3 or TRBV12-4 to TRBJ2-3; tentatively, D is TRBD1 (6 bases). CDR3 size: 14 residues. Trimming pared 5 bases from V and 6 bases from J, leaving 15 bases between. CDR3 DNA: TGTGCCAGCAGTATAAAAACAGGGTCGGATACGCAGTATTTT. Its protein product is CASSIKTGSDTQYF.

This clonotype appeared many times. This chain connects TRBV9 to TRBJ1-6, with D unresolved. The germline V gene encodes CDR1 SGDLS and CDR2 YYNGEE. Trimming pared 3 bases from V and 7 bases from J, leaving 17 bases between. The CDR3 totals 16 residues. This CDR3 is CASSAQAGRRNSPLHF. CDR3 nucleotide sequence: TGTGCCAGCAGCGCCCAGGCCGGGCGTAGGAATTCACCCCTCCACTTT.

This clonotype was seen a handful of times. The rearrangement joins TRBV5-1 to TRBJ1-4, with 7 bases matching TRBD1. CDR1 SGHRS and CDR2 YFSETQ come from the germline V gene. V dropped 8 bases and J dropped 7; count of bases not matched to a gene: 14. This CDR3 is built from 15 residues. This chain's CDR3 is CASTPQGSGREKLFF. The DNA for the CDR3 is TGCGCCAGTACCCCACAGGGGTCGGGGCGTGAAAAACTGTTTTTT.

The chain joins TRBV10-3 to TRBJ1-2; tentatively, D is TRBD1 (6 bases). Germline values: CDR1 ENHRY, CDR2 SYGVKD. This CDR3 has 12 amino acids. Trimming took 10 bases from V and 4 from J, leaving 13 bases between them. Written as DNA, the CDR3 is TGTGCCACGCGGGGAGGGGGCTATGGCTACACCTTC. Amino acid sequence: CATRGGGYGYTF.

This chain uses TRBV27 with TRBJ2-5, with D perhaps TRBD2 (5 bases). Trimming took off 0 bases at V and 1 base at J, with 12 bases between the two ends. CDR1 MNHEY and CDR2 SMNVEV come from the germline V gene (reference sequence). CDR3 length equals 16 residues. The DNA of the CDR3 is TGTGCCAGCAGTTTATCGTTGAGGGTTTCCCAAGAGACCCAGTACTTC. It specifies CASSLSLRVSQETQYF.

This clonotype was detected a few times. The rearrangement joins TRBV4-3 to TRBJ2-1, with 9 bases fitting TRBD1. V lost 1 base, J lost 12 bases, and 10 bases stayed unmatched. Looked up from germline, CDR1 is LGHNA and CDR2 is YSLEER. This CDR3 has 15 amino acids. The CDR3 loop reads CASSQAGTGSSRQFF. The CDR3 coding sequence is TGCGCCAGCAGCCAAGCTGGGACAGGGTCGAGTCGGCAGTTCTTC.